This T cell receptor beta chain was identified during a study of blood T cell repertoires in COVID-19. Data came from immunoSEQ multiplex PCR; TCRdb stores just in-frame clones and leaves some out. The sample shows about 280,000 clones, approximately 85% of them seen only once. Trimming took off 6 bases at V and 7 bases at J, with 10 bases between the two ends. This CDR3 region has 13 residues. The sequenced sample consisted of peripheral blood. This receptor was taken from a human donor in a cohort sampled during active COVID-19. The chain couples TRBV12-3 or TRBV12-4 to TRBJ1-6; D call uncertain. DNA for the CDR3: TGTGCCAGCAGCGGTTCAGGAAATTCACCCCTCCACTTT. Translated: CASSGSGNSPLHF.